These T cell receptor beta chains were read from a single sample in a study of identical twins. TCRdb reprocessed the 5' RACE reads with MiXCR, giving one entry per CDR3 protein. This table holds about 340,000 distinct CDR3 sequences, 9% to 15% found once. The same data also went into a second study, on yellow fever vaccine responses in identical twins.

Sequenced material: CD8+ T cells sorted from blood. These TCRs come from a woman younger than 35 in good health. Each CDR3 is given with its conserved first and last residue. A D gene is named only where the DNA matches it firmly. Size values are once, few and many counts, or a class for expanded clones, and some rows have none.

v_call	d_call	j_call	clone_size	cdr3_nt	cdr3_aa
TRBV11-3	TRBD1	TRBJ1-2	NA	TGTGCCAGCAGCTTGCAGGGGGGAGGCTACACCTTC	CASSLQGGGYTF
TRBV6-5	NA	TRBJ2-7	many	TGTGCCAGCAGTTACAGGTATCCCGGTAATTACTACGAGCAGTACTTC	CASSYRYPGNYYEQYF
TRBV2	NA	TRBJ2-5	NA	TGTGCCAGCAGGGCCGGGAGCCAAGAGACCCAGTACTTC	CASRAGSQETQYF
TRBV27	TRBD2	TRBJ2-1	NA	TGTGCCAGCAGAGAAAGCGGGGGGGCCCCCAATGAGCAGTTCTTC	CASRESGGAPNEQFF
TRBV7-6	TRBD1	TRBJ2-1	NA	TGTGCCAGCAGCTTTGGGACAGGGGCCCGCTTCTCCTACAATGAGCAGTTCTTC	CASSFGTGARFSYNEQFF
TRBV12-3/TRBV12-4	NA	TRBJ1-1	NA	TGTGCCAGCACCCCGACAACCGGAGGCACTGAAGCTTTCTTT	CASTPTTGGTEAFF
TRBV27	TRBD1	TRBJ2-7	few	TGTGCCAGCAGGGACAGGGGGGTCGACGAGCAGTACTTC	CASRDRGVDEQYF
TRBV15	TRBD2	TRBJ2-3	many	TGTGCCACCAGCCGAGAAGATGGGGGGAGGGCAGATACGCAGTATTTT	CATSREDGGRADTQYF
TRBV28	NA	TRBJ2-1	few	TGTGCCAGCAGTTTACGCCGGGCCGGGGGTAGCTCCTACAATGAGCAGTTCTTC	CASSLRRAGGSSYNEQFF
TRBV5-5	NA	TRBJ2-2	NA	TGTGCCAGCAGCGGTCTAGTGTTTCCGAACACCGGGGAGCTGTTTTTT	CASSGLVFPNTGELFF
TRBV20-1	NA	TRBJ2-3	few	TGCAGTGCCCTGGGCGGGATCGGGGATACGCAGTATTTT	CSALGGIGDTQYF
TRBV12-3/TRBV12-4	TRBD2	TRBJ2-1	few	TGTGCCAGCAGTTTATGGTTGGCGGGAGTCTACAATGAGCAGTTCTTC	CASSLWLAGVYNEQFF
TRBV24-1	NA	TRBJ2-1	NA	TGTGCCACCGGTGACACTATTGAGGGGAATGAGCAGTTCTTC	CATGDTIEGNEQFF
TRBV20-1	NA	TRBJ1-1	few	TGCAGTGCTAGAGGTAGGCACACTGAAGCTTTCTTT	CSARGRHTEAFF
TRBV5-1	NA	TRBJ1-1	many	TGCGCCAGCAGCTACAGACGGAACACTGAAGCTTTCTTT	CASSYRRNTEAFF
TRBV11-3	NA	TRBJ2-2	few	TGTGCCAGCAGCTCAACCCACACTACTACACCCATCACCGGGGAGCTGTTTTTT	CASSSTHTTTPITGELFF
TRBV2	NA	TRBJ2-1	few	TGTGCCAGCAGTGAGGTGGGAGACTCCTACAATGAGCAGTTCTTC	CASSEVGDSYNEQFF
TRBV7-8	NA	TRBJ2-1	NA	TGTGCCAGCAGCTTAGGGATACCACAGAACAATGAGCAGTTCTTC	CASSLGIPQNNEQFF
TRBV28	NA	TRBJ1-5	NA	TGTGCCAGCAGTCATAGGAACTTGTATAGCAATCAGCCCCAGCATTTT	CASSHRNLYSNQPQHF
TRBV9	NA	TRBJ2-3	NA	TGTGCCAGCAGCTTGATGGACATCCCAAAAACAGATACGCAGTATTTT	CASSLMDIPKTDTQYF
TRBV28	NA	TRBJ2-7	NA	TGTGCCAGCAGTATCATGTCCTACGAGCAGTACTTC	CASSIMSYEQYF
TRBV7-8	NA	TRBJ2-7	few	TGTGCCAGCAGCTTAGAATCGCCCCCCTACGAGCAGTACTTC	CASSLESPPYEQYF
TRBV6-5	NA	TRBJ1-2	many	TGTGCCAGCAGTTACCACGGACAGACCCTATTCTATGGCTACACCTTC	CASSYHGQTLFYGYTF
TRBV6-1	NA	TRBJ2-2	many	TGTGCCAGCAGTGTCGCTATTTACACCGGGGAGCTGTTTTTT	CASSVAIYTGELFF
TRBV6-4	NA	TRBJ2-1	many	TGTGCCAGCAGTGACGGGGGTGGGGGAAATGAGCAGTTCTTC	CASSDGGGGNEQFF
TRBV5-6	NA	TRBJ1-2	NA	TGTGCCAGCAGCTACCCGTTCTATGGCTACACCTTC	CASSYPFYGYTF
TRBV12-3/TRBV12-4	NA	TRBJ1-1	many	TGTGCCAGCAGTTTACTCTCGGGAGAGGAAGCTTTCTTT	CASSLLSGEEAFF
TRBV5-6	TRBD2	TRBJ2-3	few	TGTGCCAGCAGCTTTAGCGGGGGCCTCACAGATACGCAGTATTTT	CASSFSGGLTDTQYF
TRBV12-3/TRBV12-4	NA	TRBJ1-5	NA	TGTGCCAGCGGCATCCGGGGGCAGCCCCAGCATTTT	CASGIRGQPQHF
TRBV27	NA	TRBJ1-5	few	TGTGCCAGCAGTCGACCTGGGGTAGATCAGCCCCAGCATTTT	CASSRPGVDQPQHF
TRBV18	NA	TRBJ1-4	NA	TGTGCCAGCTCACCAGGAGGGGCGCCTAATGAAAAACTGTTTTTT	CASSPGGAPNEKLFF
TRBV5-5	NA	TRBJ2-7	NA	TGTGCCAGCAGCGGGGGACTCGGCTACGAGCAGTACTTC	CASSGGLGYEQYF
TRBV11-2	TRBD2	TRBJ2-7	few	TGTGCCAGCAGCTTACCGGGACTAGAGCTCTACGAGCAGTACTTC	CASSLPGLELYEQYF
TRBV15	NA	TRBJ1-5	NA	TGTGCCACCAGCAGGACGGGATATCAGCCCCAGCATTTT	CATSRTGYQPQHF
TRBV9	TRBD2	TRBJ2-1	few	TGTGCCAGCAGCCCCCGGACTAGCGGGACCGCCTACAATGAGCAGTTCTTC	CASSPRTSGTAYNEQFF
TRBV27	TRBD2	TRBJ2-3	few	TGTGCCAGCAGTTTCACGGGGACTAGCGGGGGGGCCGGGGCAGATACGCAGTATTTT	CASSFTGTSGGAGADTQYF
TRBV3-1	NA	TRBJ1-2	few	TGTGCCAGCAGCCAAGTAGCCGGGGGCGACCACACCCTCTATGGCTACACCTTC	CASSQVAGGDHTLYGYTF
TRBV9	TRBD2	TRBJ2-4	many	TGTGCCAGCAGCGTAGAAACTAGCGGGGGCGGGGACATTCAGTACTTC	CASSVETSGGGDIQYF
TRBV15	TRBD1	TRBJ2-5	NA	TGTGCCACCAGCAGAGGGACTATGGACAGGGTCAAAGAGACCCAGTACTTC	CATSRGTMDRVKETQYF
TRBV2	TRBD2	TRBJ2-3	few	TGTGCCAGCAGTGATACGACTAGCGGAAGCACAGATACGCAGTATTTT	CASSDTTSGSTDTQYF
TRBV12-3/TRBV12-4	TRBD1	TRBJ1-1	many	TGTGCCAGCAGTTTATATGGGACAGCAAACACTGAAGCTTTCTTT	CASSLYGTANTEAFF